This T cell receptor (beta chain) was recorded in a study of T cells in Graves' hyperthyroidism and ophthalmopathy. TCR beta CDR3 regions were amplified from RNA transcripts. The HTBI primer set served for first-round RT-PCR of the TCR CDR3. Via MiXCR, TCRdb re-called the multiplex PCR reads, giving one row per CDR3 protein. This table has 340,000 or so distinct CDR3 sequences, about 18% appearing once. Study-level findings and limits: Peripheral blood also featured most of the thyroid clonotypes expanded above 0.001.

V was cut by 5 bases and J by 0 bases, with 13 bases left in between. The CDR3 has 15 amino acids. Germline CDR1 LGHDT, CDR2 YNNKEL (reference sequence). This clonotype was seen a handful of times. The antigen remains undetermined. With a duration under 2 months, the hyperthyroidism was newly diagnosed in patients aged 18 to 65. Those patients with uncontrolled infection, other autoimmune disease, pregnancy or lactation were excluded. On the basis of clinical symptoms, serum thyroxine and TRAb, thyroid ultrasound and orbital computed tomography, diagnoses were made. The J gene is TRBJ2-5, the V gene TRBV3-1; D is tentatively TRBD1 or TRBD2 (5 bases each). The receptor comes from a woman between 50 and 59 years old with Graves' hyperthyroidism. Sample: blood. The CDR3 loop reads CASSDARDDQETQYF. The CDR3 region has the DNA TGTGCCAGCAGCGACGCCAGGGACGACCAAGAGACCCAGTACTTC.